A selection of T cell receptor beta chains follows, all from one sample in a study of OX40 agonist ivuxolimab in advanced cancers. Here immunoSEQ multiplex PCR was the method, and the copy in TCRdb shows in-frame clones only, minus some. The sample lists about 47,000 clones, about 88% occurring once. Sequences were derived from CD4+ or CD8+ T cells sorted from blood, sampled in a trial of the OX40 agonist ivuxolimab. All receptors come from an adult with an advanced solid tumor such as melanoma, head and neck, liver or kidney cancer. Both conserved end residues are trimmed from each CDR3.

J: TRBJ1-6; length: 13; V: TRBV7-2; CDR3: ASSPRDLYNSPLH
J: TRBJ1-2; length: 14; V: TRBV7-6; CDR3: ASSVTTGGPSGGYT
J: TRBJ1-5; length: 11; V: TRBV6-5; CDR3: ASRVGSNQPQH
J: TRBJ1-4; length: 13; V: TRBV5-1; CDR3: ASSVTGEYNEKLF
J: TRBJ1-1; length: 10; V: TRBV27; CDR3: ASSRGNTEAF
J: TRBJ2-1; length: 12; V: TRBV6-5; CDR3: ASAGTEEEQEQF
J: TRBJ2-5; length: 10; V: TRBV29-1; CDR3: SVEGQRETQY
J: TRBJ2-7; length: 12; V: TRBV30; CDR3: ALQQRGGSYEQY
J: TRBJ2-1; length: 11; V: TRBV6-6; CDR3: ASTNGGATEQF
J: TRBJ1-5; length: 12; V: TRBV6-1; CDR3: ASSLDRFNQPQH
J: TRBJ2-2; length: 16; V: TRBV7-3; CDR3: ASSSVPTGTGGSGELF
J: TRBJ2-1; length: 11; V: TRBV6-4; CDR3: ASSEGGAVEQF
J: TRBJ2-1; length: 12; V: TRBV4-2; CDR3: ASSPQRGGREQF